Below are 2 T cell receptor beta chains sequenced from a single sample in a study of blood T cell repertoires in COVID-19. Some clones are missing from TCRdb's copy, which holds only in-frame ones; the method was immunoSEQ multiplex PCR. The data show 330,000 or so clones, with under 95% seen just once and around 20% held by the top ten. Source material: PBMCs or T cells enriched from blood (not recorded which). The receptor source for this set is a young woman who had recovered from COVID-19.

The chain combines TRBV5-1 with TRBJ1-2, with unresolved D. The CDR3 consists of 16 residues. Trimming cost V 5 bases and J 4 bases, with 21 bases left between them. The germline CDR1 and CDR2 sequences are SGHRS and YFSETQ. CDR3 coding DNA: TGCGCCAGCAGTCCCCAAGCCCCCGGGGTCCCCTATGGCTACACCTTC. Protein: CASSPQAPGVPYGYTF.

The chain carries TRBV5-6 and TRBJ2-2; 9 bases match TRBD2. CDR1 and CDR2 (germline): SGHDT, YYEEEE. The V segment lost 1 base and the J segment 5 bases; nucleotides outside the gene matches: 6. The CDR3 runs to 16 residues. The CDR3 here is CASSLIGLAGTGELFF. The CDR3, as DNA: TGTGCCAGCAGCTTGATCGGCCTAGCGGGAACCGGGGAGCTGTTTTTT. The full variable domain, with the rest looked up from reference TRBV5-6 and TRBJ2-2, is DAGVTQSPTHLIKTRGQQVTLRCSPKSGHDTVSWYQQALGQGPQFIFQYYEEEERQRGNFPDRFSGHQFPNYSSELNVNALLLGDSALYLCASSLIGLAGTGELFFGEGSRLTVL.